This TCR beta chain was recovered during a study of breast tumors, draining lymph nodes, adjacent tissues. Via MiXCR, TCRdb re-called the multiplex PCR reads, giving one row per CDR3 protein. There are more than 50,000 distinct CDR3 sequences in the sample; 45% to 60% occur only once, and approximately 18% lies in the top ten. J gave up 0 bases and V 6 bases, and 9 bases lay outside the gene matches. The CDR3 has 17 residues. Germline CDR1 reads SNHLY; CDR2 reads FYNNEI. The origin of this receptor is a female donor with breast cancer. Some clones in this sample may be carry-over from other donors' samples. Sequencing input: breast tumor tissue. V gene TRBV2 combines with J gene TRBJ2-3; the match to TRBD2 covers 10 bases. In DNA, the CDR3 is TGTGCCAGCAGGACCGGACTAGCGGACCTTAGCACAGATACGCAGTATTTT. It codes for CASRTGLADLSTDTQYF.